The 20 T cell receptor beta chains reported below all come from one sample, sequenced in a study of immune cell composition in non-small cell lung cancer. TCRdb's copy holds only in-frame clones and misses some; the assay was immunoSEQ multiplex PCR. The sample records about 9,100 clones, approximately 64% being singletons. Sequences were obtained from lung tumor tissue. Source of these receptors: a human donor with non-small cell lung cancer.

In its sample, this clone was seen once. The chain employs TRBV7-6 and TRBJ1-1; the D is unclear. Germline V CDR1 and CDR2: SGHVS, FNYEAQ. CDR3 length: 14 residues. Between the trimmed V and J ends, which lost 2 bases and 1 base, there was a span of 8 bases. CDR3 DNA sequence: TGTGCCAGCAGCTTATCTGCAGGGAACACTGAAGCTTTCTTT. This sequence encodes CASSLSAGNTEAFF.

The J gene is TRBJ1-2, the V gene TRBV6-5, with D possibly being TRBD1 (6 bases). CDR3 size: 14 residues. The germline gives CDR1 MNHEY, CDR2 SVGAGI. V lost 10 bases and J lost 3, with 18 bases in between. CDR3 coding DNA: TGTGCCACCCTGTCCGGGAGGGGGGACTATGGCTACACCTTC. Residues: CATLSGRGDYGYTF.

This CDR3 reads CASSPTRTGTQYF. CDR3 nucleotide sequence: TGTGCCAGCAGCCCAACCCGGACGGGAACGCAGTATTTT. This chain connects TRBV7-2 to TRBJ2-3; D possibly corresponds to TRBD2 (5 bases). Germline V gene data show CDR1 as SGHTA and CDR2 as FQGNSA. The CDR3 runs to 13 residues. The V end lost 5 bases, the J end lost 9 bases, and 15 bases lay between the germline ends.

This chain joins TRBV6-5 and TRBJ1-2; D ambiguous. CDR3 length: 14 amino acids. The ends were cut back, 0 bases at V and 0 bases at J, with 5 bases in the middle. From germline, CDR1 is MNHEY and CDR2 SVGAGI. CDR3 nucleotides: TGTGCCAGCAGTTACTCGAGGGCTAACTATGGCTACACCTTC. As protein: CASSYSRANYGYTF.

CDR3 DNA: TGTGCCAGCAGCGTAGGGGCTAGCGGGGGGACTAACAATGAGCAGTTCTTC. Encoded protein: CASSVGASGGTNNEQFF. V and J are TRBV9 and TRBJ2-1; 11 bases are shared with TRBD2. V dropped 0 bases and J dropped 5; count of bases not matched to a gene: 7. Germline CDR1 is SGDLS and CDR2 is YYNGEE. The CDR3 totals 17 residues.

By proportion, this clone is medium-sized (0.01 to 0.1%). The V call is TRBV7-2, the J call TRBJ1-4; D is possibly TRBD1 (5 bases). The CDR3 totals 15 residues. Germline V gene lookup returns CDR1 SGHTA and CDR2 FQGNSA. V lost 5 bases to trimming and J lost 4 bases, with 14 bases between them. The CDR3 sequence: CASSNGTVYNEKLFF. In DNA form, the CDR3 reads TGTGCCAGCAGCAATGGGACGGTGTATAATGAAAAACTGTTTTTT.

The gene calls are TRBV28 and TRBJ1-1, with a tentative D call TRBD1 (5 bases). V was pared by 3 bases and J by 1 base, with 9 bases between. The CDR3 has 14 amino acids. Germline CDR1 reads MDHEN; CDR2 reads SYDVKM. CDR3 nucleotides: TGTGCCAGCAGTTTGGGGGTGAGGAACACTGAAGCTTTCTTT. It yields the protein CASSLGVRNTEAFF.

V usage is TRBV7-9 and J usage is TRBJ2-7; D assignment may be TRBD1 or TRBD2 (5 bases each). This CDR3 has 16 residues. V was shortened by 3 bases and J by 3 bases, with 18 bases between the two germline ends. CDR1 SEHNR and CDR2 FQNEAQ come from the germline V gene (reference sequence). Written as DNA, the CDR3 is TGTGCCAGCAGCTTCGACGCGACAGAGGGGTTCTACGAGCAGTACTTC. Its protein is CASSFDATEGFYEQYF.

The rearrangement links TRBV28 to TRBJ1-6; D remains ambiguous. The CDR3 totals 13 residues. The germline V gene has CDR1 MDHEN and CDR2 SYDVKM. V lost 6 bases, J lost 6 bases, and 9 bases lay in between. In nucleotides, the CDR3 is TGTGCCAGCAGACCTCGAACTAATTCACCCCTCCACTTT. Translated: CASRPRTNSPLHF.

This chain uses TRBV2 with TRBJ2-5; D gene unclear. The germline CDR1 and CDR2 sequences are SNHLY and FYNNEI. Trimming removed 2 bases from V and 4 bases from J, with 11 bases in between. The CDR3 has 14 residues. The CDR3 nucleotides are TGTGCCAGCAGTGAAAGGGTAGTTTTAGAGACCCAGTACTTC. Translating it yields CASSERVVLETQYF.

The V call is TRBV11-3, the J call TRBJ1-2; no firm D call. The CDR3 contains 12 residues. Germline V gene data show CDR1 as SGHNT and CDR2 as YENEEA. The V end was cut by 2 bases, the J end by 5 bases, with 6 bases between. CDR3 protein: CASSLSDYGYTF. DNA for the CDR3: TGTGCCAGCAGCTTATCGGATTATGGCTACACCTTC.

The chain is built from TRBV7-6 and TRBJ2-3; 7 positions agree with TRBD2. Trimming cost V 6 bases and J 0 bases; bases outside gene matches: 18. The CDR3 length is 19 residues. CDR1 SGHVS and CDR2 FNYEAQ come from the germline V gene. This CDR3 reads CASSPLGRGTQNSTDTQYF. Here the CDR3 DNA reads TGTGCCAGCAGTCCATTGGGGCGGGGGACCCAAAATAGCACAGATACGCAGTATTTT.

The rearrangement uses TRBV5-1 and TRBJ2-5; TRBD2 might be the D (5 bases). The better agreement between TRBJ2-7 and the DNA end casts doubt on the J call. Germline-derived CDR1 and CDR2 are SGHRS and YFSETQ. The CDR3 contains 16 residues. For the CDR3, the DNA is TGCGCCAGCAGCTTGGGAGGAGGTGTGAGCTCCTACGAGCAGTACTTC. As protein: CASSLGGGVSSYEQYF.

The gene calls are TRBV7-2 and TRBJ1-6; tentative D call: TRBD1 (6 bases). The CDR3 runs to 16 residues. Trimming shortened V by 3 bases and J by 4 bases, and 13 bases separated the two germline ends. The germline V gene encodes CDR1 SGHTA and CDR2 FQGNSA. The CDR3 region is CASSFGQLLYNSPLHF. Written as DNA, the CDR3 is TGTGCCAGCAGCTTTGGACAGCTCTTATATAATTCACCCCTCCACTTT.

The V call is TRBV5-1, the J call TRBJ2-3; 13 nucleotides align to TRBD2. The CDR3 runs to 16 residues. The ends lost 0 bases at V and 9 bases at J; junction bases unmatched: 7. Germline loops: CDR1 SGHRS, CDR2 YFSETQ. The DNA of the CDR3 is TGCGCCAGCAGCTTGGAACTAGCGGGGGGGCTGGACACGCAGTATTTT. Encoded protein: CASSLELAGGLDTQYF.

The chain recombines TRBV19 with TRBJ1-6, with 7 bases lining up with TRBD1. The length of the CDR3 is 17 residues. J lost 9 bases, V lost 4 bases, and 15 bases had no gene match. Germline assignment: CDR1 LNHDA and CDR2 SQIVND (reference sequence). The CDR3 region is CASSTILPRQGTSPLHF. The DNA of the CDR3 is TGTGCCAGTAGTACCATATTACCCCGACAGGGAACTTCACCCCTCCACTTT.

The V call is TRBV5-1, the J call TRBJ2-1; TRBD2 might be the D (6 bases). V was cut by 0 bases and J by 5 bases, with 9 bases left in between. Germline V CDR1 and CDR2: SGHRS, YFSETQ. The CDR3 is 14 amino acids. CDR3 sequence reads: CASSLGEADNEQFF. CDR3 sequence (DNA): TGCGCCAGCAGCTTGGGGGAGGCAGACAATGAGCAGTTCTTC.

The CDR3, as DNA: TGCGCCAGCAGCCAAGATAGGATTGCTAATGGTTCACCCCTCCACTTT. Its translation is CASSQDRIANGSPLHF. V and J are TRBV4-3 and TRBJ1-6; D remains ambiguous. This CDR3 spans 16 amino acids. Trimming left V 0 bases short and J 9 bases short, with 15 bases between. The germline CDR1 and CDR2 sequences are LGHNA and YSLEER.

The chain is built from TRBV18 and TRBJ2-1, with D tentatively TRBD1 (6 bases). Germline loops: CDR1 KGHSH, CDR2 LQKENI. V lost 4 bases to trimming and J lost 0 bases, with 16 bases between them. CDR3 length: 17 amino acids. The CDR3 loop is CASSLLDRPSSYNEQFF. Here the CDR3 DNA reads TGTGCCAGCTCACTTCTAGACAGGCCGAGCTCCTACAATGAGCAGTTCTTC.

The chain links TRBV6-6 to TRBJ2-5; D is undetermined. Deletions cut 3 bases from V and 7 bases from J, with 9 bases between. There are 12 residues in the CDR3. Germline CDR1 MNHNY, CDR2 SVGAGI (reference sequence). For the CDR3, the DNA is TGTGCCAGCAGTTATAACACGTGGACCCAGTACTTC. Translated: CASSYNTWTQYF.